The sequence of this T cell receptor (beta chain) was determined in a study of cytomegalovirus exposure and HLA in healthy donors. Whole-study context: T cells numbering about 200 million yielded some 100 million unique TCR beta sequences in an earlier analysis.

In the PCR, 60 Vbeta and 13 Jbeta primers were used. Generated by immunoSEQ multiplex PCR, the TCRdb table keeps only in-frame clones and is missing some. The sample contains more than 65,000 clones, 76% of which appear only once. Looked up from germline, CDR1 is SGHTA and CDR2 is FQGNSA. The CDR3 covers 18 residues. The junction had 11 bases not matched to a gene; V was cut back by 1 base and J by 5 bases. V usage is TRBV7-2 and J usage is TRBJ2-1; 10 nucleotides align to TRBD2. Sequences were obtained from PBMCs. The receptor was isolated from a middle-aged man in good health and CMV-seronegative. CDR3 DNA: TGTGCCAGCAGCTTAGGGAGGCCTAGCGGGGGCGAAAACAATGAGCAGTTCTTC. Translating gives CASSLGRPSGGENNEQFF.